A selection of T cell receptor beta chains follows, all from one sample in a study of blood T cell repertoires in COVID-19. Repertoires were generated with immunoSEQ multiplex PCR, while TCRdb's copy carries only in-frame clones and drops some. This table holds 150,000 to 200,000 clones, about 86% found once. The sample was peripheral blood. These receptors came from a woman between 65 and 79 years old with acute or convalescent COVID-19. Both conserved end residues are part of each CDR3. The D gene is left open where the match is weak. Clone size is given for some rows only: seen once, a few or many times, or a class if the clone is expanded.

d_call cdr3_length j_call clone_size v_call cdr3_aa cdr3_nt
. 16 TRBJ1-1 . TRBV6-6 CASSYSQWALNTEAFF TGTGCCAGCAGTTACTCCCAATGGGCTCTGAACACTGAAGCTTTCTTT
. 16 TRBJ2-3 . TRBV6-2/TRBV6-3 CASSYSSGGVGDTQYF TGTGCCAGCAGTTACTCGAGTGGCGGGGTCGGCGATACGCAGTATTTT
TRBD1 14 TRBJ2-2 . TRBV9 CASSGTGTTGELFF TGTGCCAGCAGCGGGACAGGAACGACCGGGGAGCTGTTTTTT
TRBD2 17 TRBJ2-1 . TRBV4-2 CASSSGLAGPTYNEQFF TGTGCCAGCAGCTCCGGACTAGCGGGACCAACCTACAATGAGCAGTTCTTC
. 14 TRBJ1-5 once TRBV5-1 CASSFAGAGQPQHF TGCGCCAGCAGCTTCGCGGGGGCTGGCCAGCCCCAGCATTTT
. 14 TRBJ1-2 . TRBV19 CASSPQAGIHGYTF TGTGCCAGTAGTCCCCAAGCAGGGATCCATGGCTACACCTTC
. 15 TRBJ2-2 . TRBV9 CASSVETFSTGELFF TGTGCCAGCAGCGTAGAGACATTCTCCACCGGGGAGCTGTTTTTT
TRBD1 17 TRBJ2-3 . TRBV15 CATNPRGGTGYTDTQYF TGTGCCACCAACCCCCGTGGTGGGACAGGGTACACAGATACGCAGTATTTT
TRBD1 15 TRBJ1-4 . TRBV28 CASLSPQGAREKLFF TGTGCCAGCCTATCCCCCCAGGGGGCGAGAGAAAAACTGTTTTTT
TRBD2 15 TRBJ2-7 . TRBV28 CASSSTSGRAYEQYF TGTGCCAGCAGTTCAACTAGCGGGAGGGCCTACGAGCAGTACTTC
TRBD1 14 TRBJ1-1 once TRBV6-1 CASSETGGNTEAFF TGTGCCAGCAGTGAAACAGGGGGGAACACTGAAGCTTTCTTT
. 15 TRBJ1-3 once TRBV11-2 CASSLVGSSGNTIYF TGTGCCAGCAGCTTAGTGGGCAGCTCTGGAAACACCATATATTTT
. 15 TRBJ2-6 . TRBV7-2 CASSLRQAGANVLTF TGTGCCAGCAGCTTAAGACAGGCTGGGGCCAACGTCCTGACTTTC
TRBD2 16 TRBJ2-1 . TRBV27 CASSPHSGGGDNEQFF TGTGCCAGCAGTCCACATAGCGGGGGGGGCGACAATGAGCAGTTCTTC
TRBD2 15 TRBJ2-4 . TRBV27 CASSSGTSGKNIQYF TGTGCCAGCAGTTCCGGGACTAGCGGGAAAAACATTCAGTACTTC
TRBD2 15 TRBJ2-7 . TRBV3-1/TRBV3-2 CASSQDGGGPREQYF TGTGCCAGCAGCCAAGATGGGGGAGGGCCCCGCGAGCAGTACTTC
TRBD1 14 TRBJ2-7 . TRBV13 CASSWGTGNYEQYF TGTGCCAGCAGTTGGGGGACAGGCAACTACGAGCAGTACTTC
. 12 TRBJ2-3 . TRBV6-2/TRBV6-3 CASSQKTDTQYF TGTGCCAGCAGTCAGAAGACAGATACGCAGTATTTT
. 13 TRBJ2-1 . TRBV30 CAWSNGRLDEQFF TGTGCCTGGAGTAACGGGAGACTAGATGAGCAGTTCTTC
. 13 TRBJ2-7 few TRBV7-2 CASSLMIEYEQYF TGTGCCAGCAGCTTAATGATAGAATACGAGCAGTACTTC
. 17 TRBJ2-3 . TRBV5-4 CASSLGGPSRVTDTQYF TGTGCCAGCAGCTTAGGGGGACCTAGTAGGGTCACAGATACGCAGTATTTT
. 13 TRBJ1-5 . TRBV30 CAWSPPGLPAQHF TGTGCCTGGAGTCCACCGGGACTCCCTGCCCAGCATTTT
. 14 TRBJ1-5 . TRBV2 CASRYRVNNQPQHF TGTGCCAGCAGGTACAGGGTAAACAATCAGCCCCAGCATTTT
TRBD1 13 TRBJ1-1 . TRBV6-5 CASSYDRDTEAFF TGTGCCAGCAGTTATGACAGGGACACTGAAGCTTTCTTT
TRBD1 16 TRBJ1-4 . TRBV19 CASSLIPDRPNEKLFF TGTGCCAGTAGTCTTATTCCGGACAGGCCTAATGAAAAACTGTTTTTT
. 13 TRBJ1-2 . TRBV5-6 CASRGVSNYGYTF TGTGCCAGCCGGGGGGTATCTAACTATGGCTACACCTTC
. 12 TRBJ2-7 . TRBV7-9 CASSLNTYEQYF TGTGCCAGCAGCTTAAATACCTACGAGCAGTACTTC
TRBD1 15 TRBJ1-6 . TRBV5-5 CASSPRDRVFSPLHF TGTGCCAGCAGCCCCCGGGACAGGGTGTTCTCACCCCTCCACTTT
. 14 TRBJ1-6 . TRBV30 CAWSVLVNSTPLHF TGTGCCTGGAGTGTCTTGGTTAATTCTACACCCCTCCACTTT
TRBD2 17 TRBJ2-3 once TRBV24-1 CATSELTSGGARDTQYF TGTGCCACCAGTGAACTTACTAGCGGGGGGGCCAGGGATACGCAGTATTTT
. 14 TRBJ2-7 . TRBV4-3 CASSQAAGRREQYF TGCGCCAGCAGCCAAGCGGCAGGGAGGCGCGAGCAGTACTTC
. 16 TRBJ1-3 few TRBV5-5 CASSSGQLNSGNTIYF TGTGCCAGCAGCTCAGGACAGCTCAACTCTGGAAACACCATATATTTT
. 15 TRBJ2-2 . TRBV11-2 CASSLTRGAGGELFF TGTGCCAGCAGCTTAACCAGGGGCGCTGGCGGGGAGCTGTTTTTT
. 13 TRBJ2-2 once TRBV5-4 CASSLGSTGELFF TGTGCCAGCAGCTTGGGCAGCACCGGGGAGCTGTTTTTT
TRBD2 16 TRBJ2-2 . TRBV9 CASSVSSGRNTGELFF TGTGCCAGCAGCGTAAGTAGCGGGAGGAACACCGGGGAGCTGTTTTTT
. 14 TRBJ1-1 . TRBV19 CASRTDSMNTEAFF TGTGCCAGTAGGACAGACAGCATGAACACTGAAGCTTTCTTT
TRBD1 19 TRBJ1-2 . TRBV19 CASTPGTGALRPPFYGYTF TGTGCCAGTACTCCCGGGACAGGGGCCCTCCGCCCACCTTTTTATGGCTACACCTTC
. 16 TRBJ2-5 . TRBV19 CASSIGRGFRQETQYF TGTGCCAGTAGTATTGGCAGGGGTTTTCGGCAAGAGACCCAGTACTTC
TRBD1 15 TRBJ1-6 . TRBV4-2 CASSGRDRDNSPLHF TGTGCCAGCAGCGGCCGGGACAGGGATAATTCACCCCTCCACTTT
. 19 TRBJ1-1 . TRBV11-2 CASSLYSRWGERLLPEAFF TGTGCCAGCAGCTTATACTCACGCTGGGGGGAACGTTTATTACCTGAAGCTTTCTTT
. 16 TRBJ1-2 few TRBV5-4 CASSLALGGRGGGYTF TGTGCCAGCAGCTTGGCCTTGGGCGGAAGAGGGGGAGGCTACACCTTC
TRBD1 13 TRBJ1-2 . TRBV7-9 CASSKGQGYGYTF TGTGCCAGCAGCAAGGGACAGGGCTATGGCTACACCTTC
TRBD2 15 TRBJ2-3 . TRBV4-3 CASSLGTSGMNTQYF TGCGCCAGCAGCCTCGGGACTAGCGGGATGAATACGCAGTATTTT
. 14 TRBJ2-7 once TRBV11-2 CASSLDPLAYEQYF TGTGCCAGCAGCTTAGATCCCCTAGCTTACGAGCAGTACTTC
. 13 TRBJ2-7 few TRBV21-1 CASSSGRTTEQYF TGTGCCAGCAGTAGTGGACGGACTACTGAGCAGTACTTC
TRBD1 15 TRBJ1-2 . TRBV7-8 CASSLVAGGGYGYTF TGTGCCAGCAGCTTAGTGGCAGGGGGAGGCTATGGCTACACCTTC
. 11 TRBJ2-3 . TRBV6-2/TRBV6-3 CASSHTDTQYF TGTGCCAGCAGTCACACAGATACGCAGTATTTT
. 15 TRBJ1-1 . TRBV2 CASSARGWVNTEAFF TGTGCCAGCAGCGCACGGGGGTGGGTGAACACTGAAGCTTTCTTT
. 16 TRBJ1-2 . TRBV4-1 CASSQDVGQLYYGYTF TGCGCCAGCAGCCAAGACGTAGGACAGCTATACTATGGCTACACCTTC